The rows below give T cell receptor beta chains drawn from one sample of a study of CD8 T cells in ankylosing spondylitis. TCRdb re-called the 5' RACE reads with MiXCR, one entry per CDR3 protein. The sample includes 150,000 to 200,000 distinct CDR3 sequences, approximately 32% of them seen just once. Sample: synovial fluid, either unsorted or a sorted T cell fraction (not recorded which). These receptors were collected from a male donor with ankylosing spondylitis. CDR3s include the opening cysteine and the closing phenylalanine or tryptophan. A D gene is named only where the DNA matches it firmly. Clone size is shown for a subset of rows, as once, few, many or a class of expanded clone.

j_call d_call v_call clone_size cdr3_length cdr3_nt cdr3_aa
TRBJ2-5 TRBD2 TRBV25-1 few 16 TGTGCCAGCAGTGAATCCCAGCGGGGGGGGCAAGAGACCCAGTACTTC CASSESQRGGQETQYF
TRBJ2-7 . TRBV2 medium-sized 15 TGTGCCAGCAGTGAAGAGGCAGGGGCGGCCTACGAGCAGTACTTC CASSEEAGAAYEQYF
TRBJ1-1 . TRBV5-1 few 15 TGCGCCAGCAGCTTGGCGAAGGGGGGGAACACTGAAGCTTTCTTT CASSLAKGGNTEAFF
TRBJ2-2 . TRBV15 . 16 TGTGCCACCAGCAGAGATTACACCCCGGGCACCGGGGAGCTGTTTTTT CATSRDYTPGTGELFF
TRBJ1-2 . TRBV2 . 14 TGTGCCAGCAGTCCATTGAGACCTCAGTATGGCTACACCTTC CASSPLRPQYGYTF
TRBJ2-1 . TRBV2 few 13 TGTGCCAGCACTCTACTTACTGGCAGCGAGCAGTTCTTC CASTLLTGSEQFF
TRBJ1-5 . TRBV27 . 15 TGTGCCAGCCATCCCGGGACACCAAGCAATCAGCCCCAGCATTTT CASHPGTPSNQPQHF
TRBJ2-1 TRBD2 TRBV6-1 few 14 TGTGCCTGCCAGGGAGGGATACCCTACAATGAGCAGTTCTTC CACQGGIPYNEQFF
TRBJ2-3 . TRBV7-6 few 16 TGTGCCAGCAGCCAAAAGGGATGGGGGCTCACAGATACGCAGTATTTT CASSQKGWGLTDTQYF
TRBJ1-1 . TRBV5-1 . 14 TGCGCCAGCAGTTCGGGACACAAGAACACTGAAGCTTTCTTT CASSSGHKNTEAFF
TRBJ1-1 . TRBV20-1 . 15 TGCAGTGCTGGAGGTCCGGGCAGCCCGAACACTGAAGCTTTCTTT CSAGGPGSPNTEAFF
TRBJ2-3 TRBD2 TRBV5-1 many 15 TGCGCCACCCGCCCCAGCGGGGACCGCACAGATACGCAGTATTTT CATRPSGDRTDTQYF
TRBJ2-2 TRBD1 TRBV20-1 many 15 TGCAGTGCGACAGGGGGGGACAGGAGAACCGGGGAGCTGTTTTTT CSATGGDRRTGELFF
TRBJ2-7 TRBD2 TRBV6-2/TRBV6-3 few 14 TGTGCCAGCATCTATGCTAGCGGGAACTACGAGCAGTACTTC CASIYASGNYEQYF
TRBJ2-2 TRBD1 TRBV6-1 . 14 TGTGCCAGCAACCGACAGGGTAACACCGGGGAGCTGTTTTTT CASNRQGNTGELFF
TRBJ2-1 . TRBV5-6 many 16 TGTGCCAGCAGCTTGGCATTGACCTACCATGACAATGAGCAGTTCTTC CASSLALTYHDNEQFF
TRBJ1-1 . TRBV29-1 few 13 TGCAGCGTTGAAGATCTTCTCACTAACAGGGCTTTCTTT CSVEDLLTNRAFF
TRBJ2-3 TRBD2 TRBV9 . 16 TGTGCCAGCAGCGTAAGGTTACTAGCGGGAGGAAATACGCAGTATTTT CASSVRLLAGGNTQYF
TRBJ1-6 . TRBV12-3/TRBV12-4 . 15 TGTGCCAGCAGTTTAGGGGCAGGAGATAATTCACCCCTCCACTTT CASSLGAGDNSPLHF
TRBJ2-4 TRBD1 TRBV7-2 . 16 TGTGCCAGCAGCTTAGAACAGGGGAATACCAAAAACATTCAGTACTTC CASSLEQGNTKNIQYF